This T cell receptor beta chain was found in a study of shared clonotypes between healthy human individuals. Study-wide results and caveats: Since donors were few, the genetic and exposure-history diversity represented was limited. A generally larger estimated richness was seen in naive subsets than in memory subsets. Naive CD4 clonotypes were shared across a handful of donors at around 5.4%. An effect of sequencing depth on clonotype sharing among donors was expected.

This CDR3 is built from 18 residues. Germline V gene data show CDR1 as SGHRS and CDR2 as YFSETQ. Trimming removed 2 bases at V and 5 bases at J, with 23 bases between. This table comes from immunoSEQ multiplex PCR, and its TCRdb copy is limited to in-frame clones, with some not included. Among approximately 590,000 clones, over 95% were seen once, and the ten largest hold less than 0.13%. Details on this clone: Its antigen remains unidentified.

Naive CD8 cells comprised CD45RO-negative, CCR7-positively selected cells, excluding terminally differentiated effector memory CD45RA+ cells. Input material: naive CD8+ T cells sorted from blood. The receptor was derived from a woman in her 30s in good health. This sequence joins TRBV5-1 and TRBJ2-1, with D possibly being TRBD1 or TRBD2 (5 bases each). This CDR3 reads CASSFPPGPSSPNNEQFF. Written as DNA, the CDR3 is TGCGCCAGCAGCTTCCCTCCGGGACCCTCAAGCCCGAACAATGAGCAGTTCTTC.